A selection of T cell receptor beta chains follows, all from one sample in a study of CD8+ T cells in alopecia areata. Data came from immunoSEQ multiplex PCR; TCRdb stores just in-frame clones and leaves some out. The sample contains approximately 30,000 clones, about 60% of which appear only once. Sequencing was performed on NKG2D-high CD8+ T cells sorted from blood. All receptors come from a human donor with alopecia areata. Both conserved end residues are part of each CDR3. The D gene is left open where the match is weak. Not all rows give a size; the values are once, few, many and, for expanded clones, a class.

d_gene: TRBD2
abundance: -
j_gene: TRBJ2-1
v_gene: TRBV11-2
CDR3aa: CASSLAGGSHEQFF
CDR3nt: TGTGCCAGCAGCTTAGCGGGCGGGAGCCATGAGCAGTTCTTC

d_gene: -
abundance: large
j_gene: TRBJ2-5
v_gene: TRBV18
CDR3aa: CASSPFSDGPETQYF
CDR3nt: TGTGCCAGCTCACCGTTTAGCGACGGCCCAGAGACCCAGTACTTC

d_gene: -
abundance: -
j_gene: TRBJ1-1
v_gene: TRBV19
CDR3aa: CASISMNTEAFF
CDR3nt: TGTGCCAGTATATCGATGAACACTGAAGCTTTCTTT

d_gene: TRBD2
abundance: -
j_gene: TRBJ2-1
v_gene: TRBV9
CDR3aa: CASSGPGLSTNEQFF
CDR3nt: TGTGCCAGCAGTGGGCCGGGACTAAGTACAAATGAGCAGTTCTTC

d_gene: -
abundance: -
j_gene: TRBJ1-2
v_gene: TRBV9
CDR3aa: CASSGTLDYGYTF
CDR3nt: TGTGCCAGCAGCGGAACCCTGGACTATGGCTACACCTTC

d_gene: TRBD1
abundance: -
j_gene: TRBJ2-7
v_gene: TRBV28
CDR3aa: CASSRLTGTYEQYF
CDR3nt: TGTGCCAGCAGTAGACTGACAGGGACCTACGAGCAGTACTTC

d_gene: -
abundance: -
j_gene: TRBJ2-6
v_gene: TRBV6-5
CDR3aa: CASRPTNSGANVLTF
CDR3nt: TGTGCCAGCAGACCCACTAACTCTGGGGCCAACGTCCTGACTTTC

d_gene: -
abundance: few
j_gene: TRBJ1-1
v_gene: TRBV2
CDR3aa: CASSDIGAPTGAFF
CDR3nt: TGTGCCAGCAGTGATATTGGGGCCCCTACCGGGGCTTTCTTT

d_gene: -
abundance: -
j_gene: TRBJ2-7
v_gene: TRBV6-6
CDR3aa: CASSPGREQYF
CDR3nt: TGTGCCAGCAGCCCCGGGCGGGAGCAGTACTTC

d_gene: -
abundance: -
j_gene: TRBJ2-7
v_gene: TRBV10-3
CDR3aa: CAISVWQNRTYEQYF
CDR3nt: TGTGCCATCAGTGTATGGCAGAACCGCACCTACGAGCAGTACTTC

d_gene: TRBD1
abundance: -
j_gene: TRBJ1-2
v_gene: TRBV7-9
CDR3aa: CASSFPGQGASYGYTF
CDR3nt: TGTGCCAGCAGCTTCCCGGGACAGGGGGCCTCCTATGGCTACACCTTC

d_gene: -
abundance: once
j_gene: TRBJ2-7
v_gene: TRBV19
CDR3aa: CASSFQGGGTYEQYF
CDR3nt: TGTGCCAGTAGTTTCCAGGGAGGGGGAACCTACGAGCAGTACTTC

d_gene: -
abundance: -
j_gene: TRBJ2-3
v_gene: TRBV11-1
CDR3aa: CASTPSVLVGTDTQYF
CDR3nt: TGTGCCAGCACCCCCTCTGTCCTAGTTGGCACAGATACGCAGTATTTT

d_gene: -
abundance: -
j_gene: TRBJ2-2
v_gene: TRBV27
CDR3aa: CASSSPITGELFF
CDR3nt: TGTGCCAGCAGTTCACCTATTACCGGGGAGCTGTTTTTT

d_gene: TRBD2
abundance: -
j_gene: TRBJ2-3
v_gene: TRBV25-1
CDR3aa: CASSAYPGGAGDTQYF
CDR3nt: TGTGCCAGCAGTGCCTATCCCGGGGGGGCTGGAGATACGCAGTATTTT

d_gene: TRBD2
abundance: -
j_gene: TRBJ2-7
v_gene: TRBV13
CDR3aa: CASSSSSGREYEQYF
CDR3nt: TGTGCCAGCAGCTCAAGCAGCGGGAGGGAGTACGAGCAGTACTTC

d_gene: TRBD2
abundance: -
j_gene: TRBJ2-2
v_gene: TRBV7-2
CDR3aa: CASSLKLGGITGELFF
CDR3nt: TGTGCCAGCAGCTTAAAGTTGGGAGGGATAACCGGGGAGCTGTTTTTT

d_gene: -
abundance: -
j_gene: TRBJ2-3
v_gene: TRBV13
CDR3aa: CASSLRTGGPRGDTQYF
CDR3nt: TGTGCCAGCAGCTTGCGAACGGGGGGCCCCCGGGGAGATACGCAGTATTTT

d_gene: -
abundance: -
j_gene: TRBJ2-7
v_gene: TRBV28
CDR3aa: CASSFPQGGSYEQYF
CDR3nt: TGTGCCAGCAGTTTTCCGCAGGGGGGCTCCTACGAGCAGTACTTC

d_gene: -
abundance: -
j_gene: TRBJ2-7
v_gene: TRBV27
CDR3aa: CASSYARGYEQYF
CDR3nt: TGTGCCAGCAGCTACGCGCGGGGATACGAGCAGTACTTC

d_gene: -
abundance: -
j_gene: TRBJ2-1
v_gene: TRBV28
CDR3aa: CASSQNEQFF
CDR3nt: TGTGCCAGCAGTCAGAATGAGCAGTTCTTC

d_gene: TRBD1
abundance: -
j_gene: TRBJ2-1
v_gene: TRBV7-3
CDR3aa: CASSSTGSSYNEQFF
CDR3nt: TGTGCCAGCAGCTCGACAGGGAGCTCCTACAATGAGCAGTTCTTC

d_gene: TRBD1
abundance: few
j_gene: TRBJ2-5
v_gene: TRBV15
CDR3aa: CATSSQGAPQETQYF
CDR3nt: TGTGCCACCAGCAGCCAGGGGGCCCCCCAAGAGACCCAGTACTTC

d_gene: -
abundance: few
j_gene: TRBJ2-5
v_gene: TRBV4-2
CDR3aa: CASSQDRAGTEETQYF
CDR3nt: TGTGCCAGCAGCCAAGATCGGGCGGGCACTGAAGAGACCCAGTACTTC

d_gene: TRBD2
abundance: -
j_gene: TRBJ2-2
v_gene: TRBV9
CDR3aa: CASSVAGRLAGTGELFF
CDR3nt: TGTGCCAGCAGCGTAGCTGGGAGACTAGCGGGGACCGGGGAGCTGTTTTTT

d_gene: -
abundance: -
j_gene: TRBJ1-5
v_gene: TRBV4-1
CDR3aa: CASSLALGASNQPQHF
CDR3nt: TGCGCCAGCAGCCTTGCCCTGGGGGCCAGCAATCAGCCCCAGCATTTT

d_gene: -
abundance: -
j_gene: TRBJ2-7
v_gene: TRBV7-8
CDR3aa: CASSLAGQAYEQYF
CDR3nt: TGTGCCAGCAGCTTAGCGGGGCAAGCCTACGAGCAGTACTTC

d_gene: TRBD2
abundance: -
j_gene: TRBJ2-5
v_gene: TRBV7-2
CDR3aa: CASSPLGGGRQETQYF
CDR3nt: TGTGCCAGCAGCCCCCTCGGGGGGGGGAGGCAAGAGACCCAGTACTTC

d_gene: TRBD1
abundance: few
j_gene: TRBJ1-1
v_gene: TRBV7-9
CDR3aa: CASSLGQGNTEAFF
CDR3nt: TGTGCCAGCAGCTTAGGACAGGGGAACACTGAAGCTTTCTTT

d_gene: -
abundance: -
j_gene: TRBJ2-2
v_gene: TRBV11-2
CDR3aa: CASSQGGYIGELFF
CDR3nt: TGTGCCAGCAGCCAGGGGGGTTATATCGGGGAGCTGTTTTTT

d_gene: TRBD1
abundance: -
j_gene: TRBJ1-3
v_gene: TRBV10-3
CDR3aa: CAISPPDRGNTIYF
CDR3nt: TGTGCCATCAGCCCCCCGGACAGGGGCAACACCATATATTTT

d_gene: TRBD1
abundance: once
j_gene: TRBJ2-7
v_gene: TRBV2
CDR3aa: CASSPQGQTYYEQYF
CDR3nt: TGTGCCAGCAGCCCACAGGGGCAGACCTACTACGAGCAGTACTTC

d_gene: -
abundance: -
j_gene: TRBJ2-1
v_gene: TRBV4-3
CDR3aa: CASSQGPGAQGYNEQFF
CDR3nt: TGCGCCAGCAGCCAAGGCCCCGGGGCCCAGGGGTACAATGAGCAGTTCTTC

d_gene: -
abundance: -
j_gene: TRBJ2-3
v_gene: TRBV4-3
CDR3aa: CASSHHIGDTQYF
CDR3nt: TGCGCCAGCAGCCACCATATAGGAGATACGCAGTATTTT

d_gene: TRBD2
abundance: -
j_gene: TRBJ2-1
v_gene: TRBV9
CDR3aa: CASSLRRTSGGNEQFF
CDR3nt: TGTGCCAGCAGTTTAAGACGGACTAGCGGAGGGAATGAGCAGTTCTTC

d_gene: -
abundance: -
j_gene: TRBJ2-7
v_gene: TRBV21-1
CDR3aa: CARVTEGPYEQYF
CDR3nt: TGTGCCAGAGTGACGGAGGGCCCCTACGAGCAGTACTTC

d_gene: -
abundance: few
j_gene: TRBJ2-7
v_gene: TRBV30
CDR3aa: CAWSVTETAYEQYF
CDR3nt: TGTGCCTGGAGCGTCACGGAGACAGCCTACGAGCAGTACTTC

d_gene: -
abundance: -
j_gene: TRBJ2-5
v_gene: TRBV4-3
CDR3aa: CASSQLLGAVHVQETQYF
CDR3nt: TGCGCCAGCAGCCAACTGCTAGGGGCCGTACATGTACAAGAGACCCAGTACTTC

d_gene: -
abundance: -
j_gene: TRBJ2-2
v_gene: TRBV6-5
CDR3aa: CASRLLGSGELFF
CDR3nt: TGTGCCAGCAGGCTATTAGGGTCCGGGGAGCTGTTTTTT

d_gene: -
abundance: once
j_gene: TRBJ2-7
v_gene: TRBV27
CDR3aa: CASSKPGGEQYF
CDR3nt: TGTGCCAGCAGTAAACCCGGGGGCGAGCAGTACTTC